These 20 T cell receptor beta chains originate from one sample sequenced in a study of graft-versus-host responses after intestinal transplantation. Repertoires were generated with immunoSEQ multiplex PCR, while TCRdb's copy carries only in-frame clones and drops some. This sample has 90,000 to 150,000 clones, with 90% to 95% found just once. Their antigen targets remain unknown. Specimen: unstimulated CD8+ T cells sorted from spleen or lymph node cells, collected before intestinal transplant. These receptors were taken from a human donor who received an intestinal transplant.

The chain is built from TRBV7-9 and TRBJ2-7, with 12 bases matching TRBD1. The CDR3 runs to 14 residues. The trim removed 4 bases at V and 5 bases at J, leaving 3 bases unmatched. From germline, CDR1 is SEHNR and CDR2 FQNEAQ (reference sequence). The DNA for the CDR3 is TGTGCCAGCAGCTCCGGGACAGGGGGCGACGAGCAGTACTTC. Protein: CASSSGTGGDEQYF. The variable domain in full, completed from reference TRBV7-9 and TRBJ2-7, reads DTGVSQNPRHKITKRGQNVTFRCDPISEHNRLYWYRQTLGQGPEFLTYFQNEAQLEKSRLLSDRFSAERPKGSFSTLEIQRTEQGDSAMYLCASSSGTGGDEQYFGPGTRLTVT.

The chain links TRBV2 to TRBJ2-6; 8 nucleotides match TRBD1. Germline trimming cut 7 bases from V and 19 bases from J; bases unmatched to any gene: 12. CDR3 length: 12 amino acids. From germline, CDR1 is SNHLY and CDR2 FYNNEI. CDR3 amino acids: CASIGAGGEKTF. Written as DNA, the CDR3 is TGTGCCAGCATAGGGGCAGGGGGCGAAAAAACTTTC.

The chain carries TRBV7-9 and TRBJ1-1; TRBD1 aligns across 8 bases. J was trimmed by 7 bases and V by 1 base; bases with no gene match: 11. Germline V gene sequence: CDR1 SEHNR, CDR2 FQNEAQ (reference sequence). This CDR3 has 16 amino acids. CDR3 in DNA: TGTGCCAGCAGCTTAGGACCCACCGGACAGGGTTTTGAAGCTTTCTTT. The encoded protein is CASSLGPTGQGFEAFF.

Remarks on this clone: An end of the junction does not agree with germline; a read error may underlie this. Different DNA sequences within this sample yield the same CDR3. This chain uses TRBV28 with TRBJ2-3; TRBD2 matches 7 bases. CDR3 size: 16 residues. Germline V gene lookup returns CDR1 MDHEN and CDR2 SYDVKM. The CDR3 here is CASSLGSREEADTQYF. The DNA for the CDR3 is TGCGCCAGCAGTTTAGGTAGCCGGGAGGAAGCAGATACGCAGTATTTT.

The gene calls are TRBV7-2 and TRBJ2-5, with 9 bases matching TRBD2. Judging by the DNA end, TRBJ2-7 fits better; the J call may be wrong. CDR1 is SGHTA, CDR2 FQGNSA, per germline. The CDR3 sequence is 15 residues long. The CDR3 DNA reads TGTGCCAGCAGCTTAGGACTAGCGGTATCCTACGAGCAGTACTTC. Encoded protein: CASSLGLAVSYEQYF.

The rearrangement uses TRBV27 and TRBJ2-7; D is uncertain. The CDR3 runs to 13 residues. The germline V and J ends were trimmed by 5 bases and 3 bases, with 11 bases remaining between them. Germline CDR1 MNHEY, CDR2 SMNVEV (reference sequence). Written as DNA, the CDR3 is TGTGCCAGCAGTCCCTACTTAGACTACGAGCAGTACTTC. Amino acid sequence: CASSPYLDYEQYF.

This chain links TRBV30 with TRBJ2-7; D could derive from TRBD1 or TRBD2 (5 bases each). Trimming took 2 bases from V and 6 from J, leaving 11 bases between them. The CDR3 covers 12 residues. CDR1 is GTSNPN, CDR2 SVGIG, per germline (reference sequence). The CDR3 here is CAWSPGTSEQYF. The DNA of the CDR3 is TGTGCCTGGAGTCCAGGGACCAGCGAGCAGTACTTC. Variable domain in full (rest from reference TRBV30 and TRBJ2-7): SQTIHQWPATLVQPVGSPLSLECTVEGTSNPNLYWYRQAAGRGLQLLFYSVGIGQISSEVPQNLSASRPQDRQFILSSKKLLLSDSGFYLCAWSPGTSEQYFGPGTRLTVT.

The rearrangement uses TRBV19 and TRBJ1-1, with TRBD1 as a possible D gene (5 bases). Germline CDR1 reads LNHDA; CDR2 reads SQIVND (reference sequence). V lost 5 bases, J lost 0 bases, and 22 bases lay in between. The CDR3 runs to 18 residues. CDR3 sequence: CASSRQWWARTVNTEAFF. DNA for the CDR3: TGTGCCAGTAGTCGACAGTGGTGGGCCCGTACGGTGAACACTGAAGCTTTCTTT.

CDR3 amino acids: CASSQGTSGIYEQYF. The CDR3 DNA follows: TGCGCCAGCAGCCAAGGGACTAGCGGGATCTACGAGCAGTACTTC. The chain joins TRBV4-1 to TRBJ2-7; 12 nucleotides line up with TRBD2. J was trimmed by 3 bases and V by 1 base; bases with no gene match: 1. Germline-derived CDR1 and CDR2 are MGHRA and YSYEKL. CDR3 length: 15 amino acids.

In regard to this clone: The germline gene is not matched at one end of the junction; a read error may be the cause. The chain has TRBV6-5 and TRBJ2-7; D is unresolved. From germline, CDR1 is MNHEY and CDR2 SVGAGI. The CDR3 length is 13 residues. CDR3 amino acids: CVSRGRSSYEQYF. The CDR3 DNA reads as TGTGTCAGCAGAGGTCGGAGCTCCTACGAGCAGTACTTC.

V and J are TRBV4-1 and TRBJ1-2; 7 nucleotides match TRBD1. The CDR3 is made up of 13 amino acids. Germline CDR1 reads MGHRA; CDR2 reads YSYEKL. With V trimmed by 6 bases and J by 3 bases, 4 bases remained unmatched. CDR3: CASRPQGDYGYTF. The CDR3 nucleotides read TGCGCCAGCAGGCCGCAGGGGGACTATGGCTACACCTTC.

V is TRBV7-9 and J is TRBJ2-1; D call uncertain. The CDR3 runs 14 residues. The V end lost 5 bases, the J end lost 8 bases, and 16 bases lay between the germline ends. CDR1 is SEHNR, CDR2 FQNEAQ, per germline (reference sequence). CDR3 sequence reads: CASSASLGWDEQFF. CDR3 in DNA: TGTGCCAGCAGCGCCTCTCTGGGTTGGGATGAGCAGTTCTTC.

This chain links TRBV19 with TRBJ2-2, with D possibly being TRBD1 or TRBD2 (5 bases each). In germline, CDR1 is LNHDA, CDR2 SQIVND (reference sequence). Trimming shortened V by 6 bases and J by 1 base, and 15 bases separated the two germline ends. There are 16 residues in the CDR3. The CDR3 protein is CASRFVRDLNTGELFF. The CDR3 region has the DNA TGTGCCAGTAGATTCGTTCGGGACCTGAACACCGGGGAGCTGTTTTTT.

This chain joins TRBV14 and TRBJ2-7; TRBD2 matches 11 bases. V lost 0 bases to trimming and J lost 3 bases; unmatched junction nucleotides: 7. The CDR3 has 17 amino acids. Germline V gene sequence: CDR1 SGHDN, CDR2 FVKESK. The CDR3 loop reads CASSQEVGLAAFYEQYF. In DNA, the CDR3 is TGTGCCAGCAGCCAAGAAGTGGGACTAGCGGCCTTCTACGAGCAGTACTTC.

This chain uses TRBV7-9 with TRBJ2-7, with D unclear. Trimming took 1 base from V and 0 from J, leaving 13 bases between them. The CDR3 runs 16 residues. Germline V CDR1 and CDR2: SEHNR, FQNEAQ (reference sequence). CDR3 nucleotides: TGTGCCAGCAGCTTAGAGTCAGGTCTCAACTCCTACGAGCAGTACTTC. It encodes CASSLESGLNSYEQYF.

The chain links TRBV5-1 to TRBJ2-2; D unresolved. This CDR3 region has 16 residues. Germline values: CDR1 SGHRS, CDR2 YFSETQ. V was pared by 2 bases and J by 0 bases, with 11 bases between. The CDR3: CASSFSRPTNTGELFF. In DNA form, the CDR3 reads TGCGCCAGCAGCTTTAGCAGGCCTACGAACACCGGGGAGCTGTTTTTT.

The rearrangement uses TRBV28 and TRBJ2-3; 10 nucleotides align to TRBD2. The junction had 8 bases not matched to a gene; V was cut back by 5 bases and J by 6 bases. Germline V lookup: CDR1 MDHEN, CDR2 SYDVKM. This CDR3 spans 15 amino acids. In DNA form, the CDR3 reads TGTGCCAGCAGTCCCCTAGCGGGAGCACCCGATACGCAGTATTTT. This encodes CASSPLAGAPDTQYF.

The CDR3 bases are TGTGCCAGCAGCCAAGACAGGGGAAAGAACAATGAGCAGTTCTTC. Its translation: CASSQDRGKNNEQFF. The chain combines TRBV5-8 with TRBJ2-1; 8 positions match TRBD1. This CDR3 is built from 15 residues. V dropped 4 bases and J dropped 5; count of bases not matched to a gene: 8. Germline assignment: CDR1 SGHTS and CDR2 YDEGEE.

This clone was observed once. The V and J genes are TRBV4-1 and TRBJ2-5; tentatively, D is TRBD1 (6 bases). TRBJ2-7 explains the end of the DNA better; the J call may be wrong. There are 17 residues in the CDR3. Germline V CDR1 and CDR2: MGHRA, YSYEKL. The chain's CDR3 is CASSLDDPGHAAYEQYF. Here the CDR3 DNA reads TGCGCCAGCAGCTTAGATGACCCGGGACACGCGGCCTACGAGCAGTACTTC.

CDR3 protein: CASSFLAGEETQYF. Written as DNA, the CDR3 is TGTGCCAGCAGTTTTCTAGCGGGAGAGGAGACCCAGTACTTC. The rearrangement links TRBV28 to TRBJ2-5; 10 bases align to TRBD2. J lost 5 bases, V lost 3 bases, and 3 bases had no gene match. CDR1 and CDR2 (germline): MDHEN, SYDVKM. The CDR3 loop spans 14 amino acids.